The 22 T cell receptor beta chains in this list originate from one sample, sequenced in a study of control samples from healthy donors and cancer patients. Profiling relied on immunoSEQ multiplex PCR, and the TCRdb table lists in-frame clones only, not all of them. This table has around 19,000 clones, 80% to 85% appearing once. Specimen: PBMCs. The receptors shown here come from a man at least 80 years old with head and neck cancer.

About this clone: The junction and the germline gene differ at one end; a read error may be behind it. This rearrangement joins TRBV2 to TRBJ1-1; tentative D call: TRBD1 (6 bases). Germline-derived CDR1 and CDR2 are SNHLY and FYNNEI. The CDR3 covers 12 residues. DNA of the CDR3: TGTGTCAGCAAGGGGGGGAACACTGAAGCTTTCTTT. Translated, it gives CVSKGGNTEAFF.

The chain has TRBV6-1 and TRBJ2-1; 7 nucleotides agree with TRBD2. Per germline, CDR1 MNHNS and CDR2 SASEGT. Trimming took 3 bases from V and 6 from J; bases not matched to a gene: 5. This CDR3 contains 14 residues. This CDR3 is CASSDASGFNEQFF. The CDR3 DNA follows: TGTGCCAGCAGTGACGCTAGCGGATTCAATGAGCAGTTCTTC.

This clone was detected a few times. J is TRBJ1-2 and V is TRBV10-3; 11 bases fit TRBD1. The V segment lost 7 bases and the J segment 5 bases; nucleotides outside the gene matches: 6. CDR3 length: 14 amino acids. Germline V gene sequence: CDR1 ENHRY, CDR2 SYGVKD. CDR3 residues: CAITGTGGAYGYTF. Written as DNA, the CDR3 is TGTGCCATCACCGGGACAGGGGGGGCTTATGGCTACACCTTC.

V gene TRBV5-1 combines with J gene TRBJ2-3, with 7 nucleotides matching TRBD2. V was clipped by 3 bases and J by 3 bases; unmatched bases: 4. Germline values: CDR1 SGHRS, CDR2 YFSETQ. There are 14 residues in the CDR3. CDR3 sequence reads: CASSSAGETDTQYF. CDR3 bases: TGCGCCAGCAGCTCCGCGGGGGAGACAGATACGCAGTATTTT. The complete variable domain, with remaining parts taken from reference TRBV5-1 and TRBJ2-3, reads KAGVTQTPRYLIKTRGQQVTLSCSPISGHRSVSWYQQTPGQGLQFLFEYFSETQRNKGNFPGRFSGRQFSNSRSEMNVSTLELGDSALYLCASSSAGETDTQYFGPGTRLTVL.

The rearrangement links TRBV4-3 to TRBJ1-1; D unresolved. Germline loops: CDR1 LGHNA, CDR2 YSLEER. Between the trimmed V and J ends, which lost 0 bases and 2 bases, there was a span of 7 bases. The CDR3 covers 14 residues. CDR3 bases: TGCGCCAGCAGCCAAGATTGGAGAAACACTGAAGCTTTCTTT. It specifies CASSQDWRNTEAFF.

This sequence joins TRBV6-5 and TRBJ1-2; D unresolved. Germline-derived CDR1 and CDR2 are MNHEY and SVGAGI. The CDR3 is 14 residues long. V lost 7 bases, J lost 1 base, and 13 bases lay in between. DNA of the CDR3: TGTGCCAGCATCCGAAGCGGCGGTAACTATGGCTACACCTTC. Its protein product is CASIRSGGNYGYTF.

The rearrangement uses TRBV7-2 and TRBJ2-1; D is ambiguous. In germline, CDR1 is SGHTA, CDR2 FQGNSA. The CDR3 consists of 13 residues. With 5 bases removed from V and 6 bases from J, the gap between germline ends came to 11 bases. The CDR3 DNA is TGTGCCAGCAGCCTCACAATGGGCAATGAGCAGTTCTTC. Its translation is CASSLTMGNEQFF.

The V gene is TRBV5-1, the J gene TRBJ1-1; 9 bases are a match to TRBD1. The CDR3 is 14 amino acids. J gave up 4 bases and V 4 bases, and 5 bases lay outside the gene matches. Germline CDR1 SGHRS, CDR2 YFSETQ. CDR3 DNA: TGCGCCAGCAGCCTACAGACAGGGGGCACTGAAGCTTTCTTT. It specifies CASSLQTGGTEAFF. Full variable domain (outside the CDR3, taken from reference TRBV5-1 and TRBJ1-1): KAGVTQTPRYLIKTRGQQVTLSCSPISGHRSVSWYQQTPGQGLQFLFEYFSETQRNKGNFPGRFSGRQFSNSRSEMNVSTLELGDSALYLCASSLQTGGTEAFFGQGTRLTVV.

This clone was counted once. The chain has TRBV4-3 and TRBJ2-3; D not resolved. Germline loops: CDR1 LGHNA, CDR2 YSLEER. V lost 1 base and J lost 2, with 10 bases in between. The CDR3 loop spans 15 amino acids. The CDR3 loop is CASSQGVGNTDTQYF. CDR3 DNA: TGCGCCAGCAGCCAAGGGGTCGGAAACACAGATACGCAGTATTTT.

The rearrangement links TRBV15 to TRBJ2-7; 9 bases agree with TRBD1. The CDR3 spans 15 residues. J gave up 3 bases and V 3 bases, and 6 bases lay outside the gene matches. From germline, CDR1 is LNHNV and CDR2 YYDKDF (reference sequence). CDR3: CATSSLPGQGYEQYF. CDR3 sequence (DNA): TGTGCCACCAGCAGTTTGCCGGGACAGGGCTACGAGCAGTACTTC. The complete variable domain, with remaining parts taken from reference TRBV15 and TRBJ2-7, reads DAMVIQNPRYQVTQFGKPVTLSCSQTLNHNVMYWYQQKSSQAPKLLFHYYDKDFNNEADTPDNFQSRRPNTSFCFLDIRSPGLGDTAMYLCATSSLPGQGYEQYFGPGTRLTVT.

This clone was seen just once. The rearrangement joins TRBV2 to TRBJ1-4; no clear D gene. Germline V CDR1 and CDR2: SNHLY, FYNNEI. CDR3 length: 16 amino acids. The V end was cut by 2 bases, the J end by 0 bases, with 10 bases between. CDR3 residues: CASSEWRVATNEKLFF. In DNA form, the CDR3 reads TGTGCCAGCAGTGAATGGCGAGTTGCAACTAATGAAAAACTGTTTTTT. Looking up the rest from reference TRBV2 and TRBJ1-4 gives the full variable domain: EPEVTQTPSHQVTQMGQEVILRCVPISNHLYFYWYRQILGQKVEFLVSFYNNEISEKSEIFDDQFSVERPDGSNFTLKIRSTKLEDSAMYFCASSEWRVATNEKLFFGSGTQLSVL.

The chain uses TRBV5-6 and TRBJ2-3, with 10 bases that match TRBD2. This CDR3 has 15 amino acids. The germline V gene has CDR1 SGHDT and CDR2 YYEEEE. The junction had 3 bases not matched to a gene; V was cut back by 2 bases and J by 3 bases. CDR3 nucleotides: TGTGCCAGCAGCTTAGCGGGGGGGATAACAGATACGCAGTATTTT. Protein: CASSLAGGITDTQYF.

The chain couples TRBV7-8 to TRBJ2-7; tentatively, D is TRBD1 (6 bases). Germline-derived CDR1 and CDR2 are SGHVS and FQNEAQ. The CDR3 has 14 amino acids. V dropped 3 bases and J dropped 2 bases, with 11 bases sitting between them. As DNA, the CDR3 is TGTGCCAGCAGCTTCCCAGGGGCGGCCTACGAGCAGTACTTC. Translated, it gives CASSFPGAAYEQYF.

The chain combines TRBV12-3 or TRBV12-4 with TRBJ2-7; maybe TRBD1 (5 bases). This CDR3 region has 13 residues. V was clipped by 8 bases and J by 7 bases, with 18 bases between them. As DNA, the CDR3 is TGTGCCAGCTCCCACGGGCAGGGCAGGGAGCAGTACTTC. This sequence encodes CASSHGQGREQYF.

This chain uses TRBV14 with TRBJ1-4; no clear D. Germline CDR1 is SGHDN and CDR2 is FVKESK. The V end lost 1 base, the J end lost 14 bases, and 14 bases lay between the germline ends. The CDR3 runs to 13 residues. The DNA of the CDR3 is TGTGCCAGCAGCCAAGGGAGGGCTGGGTCTCTGTTTTTT. It is translated as CASSQGRAGSLFF. Combining the CDR3 with reference TRBV14 and TRBJ1-4 gives the whole variable domain EAGVTQFPSHSVIEKGQTVTLRCDPISGHDNLYWYRRVMGKEIKFLLHFVKESKQDESGMPNNRFLAERTGGTYSTLKVQPAELEDSGVYFCASSQGRAGSLFFGSGTQLSVL.

The rearrangement links TRBV27 to TRBJ2-7, with D possibly TRBD2 on 6 matching bases. The CDR3 runs to 13 residues. Germline V gene sequence: CDR1 MNHEY, CDR2 SMNVEV (reference sequence). V was trimmed by 6 bases and J by 8 bases, leaving 17 bases between them. CDR3 bases: TGTGCCAGCAGCACCGGGGGAAGGGGCAAGCAGTACTTC. Protein sequence: CASSTGGRGKQYF.

V usage is TRBV30 and J usage is TRBJ2-1; TRBD2 aligns across 8 bases. CDR1 GTSNPN and CDR2 SVGIG come from the germline V gene (reference sequence). This CDR3 has 14 residues. V shed 4 bases, J shed 0 bases, and the junction held 2 bases outside the gene matches. The CDR3 spells CAWKRESSYNEQFF. In DNA form, the CDR3 reads TGTGCCTGGAAGCGGGAGTCCTCCTACAATGAGCAGTTCTTC. The full variable domain, in which reference TRBV30 and TRBJ2-1 provide the parts outside the CDR3, is SQTIHQWPATLVQPVGSPLSLECTVEGTSNPNLYWYRQAAGRGLQLLFYSVGIGQISSEVPQNLSASRPQDRQFILSSKKLLLSDSGFYLCAWKRESSYNEQFFGPGTRLTVL.

For the CDR3, the DNA is TGTGCCAGCAGTTACCAAACAGGGGGTGCCTACGAGCAGTACTTC. Protein: CASSYQTGGAYEQYF. The V gene is TRBV6-6, the J gene TRBJ2-7; TRBD1 matches 8 bases. CDR3 size: 15 residues. In germline, CDR1 is MNHNY, CDR2 SVGAGI (reference sequence). J was trimmed by 2 bases and V by 2 bases; bases with no gene match: 5.

The V and J genes are TRBV7-6 and TRBJ2-7; D not certain. This CDR3 comprises 13 residues. Germline V gene sequence: CDR1 SGHVS, CDR2 FNYEAQ. Trimming took off 1 base at V and 2 bases at J, with 6 bases between the two ends. The CDR3 loop reads CASSLDVTYEQYF. The CDR3 bases are TGTGCCAGCAGCTTAGACGTAACCTACGAGCAGTACTTC.

The CDR3: CASSLRGGANTEAFF. CDR3 nucleotides: TGTGCCAGCAGTCTAAGGGGGGGCGCGAACACTGAAGCTTTCTTT. J is TRBJ1-1 and V is TRBV6-5, with D possibly TRBD1 on 6 matching bases. The CDR3 extends over 15 amino acids. Per the germline V gene, CDR1 is MNHEY and CDR2 is SVGAGI. V lost 5 bases to trimming and J lost 1 base, with 14 bases between them.

This rearrangement joins TRBV14 to TRBJ2-6; D is perhaps TRBD1 (5 bases). CDR1 and CDR2 from the germline V gene are SGHDN and FVKESK. The CDR3 is 18 amino acids. The V and J ends lost 0 bases and 0 bases respectively, with 12 bases between them. CDR3 nucleotide sequence: TGTGCCAGCAGCCAAGATCAGGGCTGGGGCTCTGGGGCCAACGTCCTGACTTTC. Its protein product is CASSQDQGWGSGANVLTF.

This clone was detected once. The chain is built from TRBV20-1 and TRBJ2-7; D unclear. V was cut by 6 bases and J by 2 bases, with 8 bases left in between. The length of the CDR3 is 11 residues. Germline V lookup: CDR1 DFQATT, CDR2 SNEGSKA (reference sequence). The DNA for the CDR3 is TGCAGTGCGGCGCTAACCTACGAGCAGTACTTC. Protein product: CSAALTYEQYF.